Listed here is a single TCR beta chain. Its specificity is not known. Germline lookup yields CDR1 SGHDT and CDR2 YYEEEE. The CDR3 covers 16 residues. V lost 4 bases, J lost 6 bases, and 19 bases lay in between. This sample was included in a study of cytomegalovirus exposure and HLA in healthy donors. As for the study in general: The 95 to 150 validation repertoires used a platform that matched the one used for the approximately 670 first-cohort repertoires, as a later analysis reported. Findings of the study overall: The study labeled fewer than 200 TCR beta chains cytomegalovirus-associated.

Assay: immunoSEQ multiplex PCR; the TCRdb copy retains only in-frame clones and omits some. In the table there are 92,000 or so clones, approximately 96% of which are singletons. The donors were part of the roughly 120-subject validation cohort, which stood apart from the roughly 640-subject first cohort. The chain combines TRBV5-6 with TRBJ2-2; D perhaps matches TRBD2 (5 bases). The source material was PBMCs. This receptor was taken from a man between 18 and 29 years old in good health and CMV-seronegative. The CDR3 region is CASSLDGVESPGELFF. The CDR3 DNA reads TGTGCCAGCAGCCTGGACGGGGTCGAAAGCCCCGGGGAGCTGTTTTTT.